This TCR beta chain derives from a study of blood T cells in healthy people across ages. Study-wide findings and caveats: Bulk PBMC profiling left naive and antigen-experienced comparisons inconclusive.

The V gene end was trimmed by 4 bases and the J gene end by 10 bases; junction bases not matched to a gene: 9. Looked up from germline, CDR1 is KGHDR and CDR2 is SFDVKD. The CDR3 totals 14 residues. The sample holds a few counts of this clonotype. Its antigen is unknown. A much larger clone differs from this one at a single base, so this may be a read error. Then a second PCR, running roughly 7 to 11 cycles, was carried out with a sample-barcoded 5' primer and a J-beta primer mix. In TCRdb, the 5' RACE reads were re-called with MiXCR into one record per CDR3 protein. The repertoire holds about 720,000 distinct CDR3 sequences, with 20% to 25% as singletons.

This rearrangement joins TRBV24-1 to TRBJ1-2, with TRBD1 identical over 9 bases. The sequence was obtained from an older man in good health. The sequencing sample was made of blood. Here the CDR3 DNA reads TGTGCCACCAGTGACAACGGACAGGGGAAGGACTACACCTTC. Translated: CATSDNGQGKDYTF.